The 25 T cell receptor beta chains in this list originate from one sample, sequenced in a study of regulatory T cells in long-lasting Graves disease. Time point noted: persistent/refractory GD, antithyroid drugs over 5 years with positive TRAb. Extracted RNA from PBMCs served as the source of the TCR library. Combining iRepertoire HTBI primers with Arm-PCR of CDR3 regions, the authors built TCR beta libraries. MiXCR was run by TCRdb on the multiplex PCR reads, yielding one entry per CDR3 protein. The sample shows about 430,000 distinct CDR3 sequences, roughly a fifth of them seen only once. This sample comprised peripheral blood mononuclear cells (PBMCs), obtained when the disease was refractory, from a patient treated with antithyroid drugs. These receptors were collected from a female donor with Graves disease.

The chain recombines TRBV4-2 with TRBJ2-2; D unresolved. The CDR3 is 15 amino acids. The V end lost 0 bases, the J end lost 5 bases, and 10 bases lay between the germline ends. Per germline, CDR1 LGHNA and CDR2 YNFKEQ. The CDR3 coding sequence is TGTGCCAGCAGCCAAGATCTCAGTTGGACCGGGGAGCTGTTTTTT. The encoded protein is CASSQDLSWTGELFF.

This clonotype was recorded at least ten times. Sequence at one end of the junction differs from germline and may be a read error. The rearrangement joins TRBV7-8 to TRBJ2-7; D may match TRBD1 or TRBD2 (5 bases each). The CDR3 contains 10 residues. Germline V CDR1 and CDR2: SGHVS, FQNEAQ. The CDR3 nucleotides read TGTGCCAGCAGCTTAGAGGGACCCGAGTTC. Translating it yields CASSLEGPEF.

This clonotype was picked up a small number of times. The chain employs TRBV30 and TRBJ1-3; possibly TRBD1 for D (5 bases). Trimming left V 0 bases short and J 0 bases short, with 6 bases between. The CDR3 is made up of 14 amino acids. CDR1 GTSNPN and CDR2 SVGIG come from the germline V gene (reference sequence). CDR3: CAWSVGTSGNTIYF. Here the CDR3 DNA reads TGTGCCTGGAGTGTCGGGACCTCTGGAAACACCATATATTTT.

V gene TRBV28 combines with J gene TRBJ2-3, with a possible D match to TRBD1 (6 bases). The CDR3 loop spans 15 amino acids. V was cut by 4 bases and J by 1 base, with 12 bases left in between. Germline CDR1 is MDHEN and CDR2 is SYDVKM. The CDR3 DNA sequence: TGTGCCAGCAGTTCTATCCGGACAGGCACAGATACGCAGTATTTT. Protein product: CASSSIRTGTDTQYF.

The V and J genes are TRBV28 and TRBJ2-3; the D is unclear. The CDR3 is 14 residues long. Trimming stripped 7 bases from V and 0 bases from J, with 11 bases between. The germline V gene encodes CDR1 MDHEN and CDR2 SYDVKM. The CDR3, as DNA: TGTGCCAGCAACCTCTTGTCTAGCACAGATACGCAGTATTTT. Its protein product is CASNLLSSTDTQYF.

In this sample, this clonotype turned up many times. The V call is TRBV28, the J call TRBJ1-2; 7 bases are shared with TRBD1. The CDR3 spans 13 residues. Per germline, CDR1 MDHEN and CDR2 SYDVKM. V was pared by 8 bases and J by 6 bases, with 9 bases of the junction left unmatched. The DNA of the CDR3 is TGTGCCAGCGCCCCGAGGGGGCGCGATGGCTACACCTTC. Amino acids: CASAPRGRDGYTF.

In this sample, this clonotype turned up many times. This chain links TRBV28 with TRBJ2-7; the match to TRBD1 covers 8 bases. Germline assignment: CDR1 MDHEN and CDR2 SYDVKM. The J segment lost 6 bases and the V segment lost 1 base, leaving 8 bases of the junction unmatched. CDR3 size: 15 residues. CDR3 region: CASSLSGGLITEQYF. Here the CDR3 DNA reads TGTGCCAGCAGTTTATCAGGGGGCCTCATAACCGAGCAGTACTTC.

This clonotype occurred many times. The chain couples TRBV3-1 to TRBJ2-5; no clear D. CDR1 and CDR2 from the germline V gene are LGHDT and YNNKEL (reference sequence). The CDR3 consists of 12 residues. The V gene lost 0 bases and the J gene lost 5 bases, with 4 bases spanning the gap. Here the CDR3 DNA reads TGTGCCAGCAGCCAAGAGCGGGAGACCCAGTACTTC. Translating it yields CASSQERETQYF.

This chain links TRBV20-1 with TRBJ2-2; D ambiguous. With 6 bases removed from V and 1 base from J, the gap between germline ends came to 15 bases. The CDR3 covers 15 residues. Germline CDR1 DFQATT, CDR2 SNEGSKA (reference sequence). The CDR3 DNA is TGCAGTGCCAATAGGGCGGAAGGGAACACCGGGGAGCTGTTTTTT. Its protein is CSANRAEGNTGELFF.

V is TRBV5-1 and J is TRBJ1-1, with 8 bases that match TRBD1. This CDR3 region has 16 residues. Trimming removed 4 bases from V and 2 bases from J; junction bases left unmatched: 10. Germline assignment: CDR1 SGHRS and CDR2 YFSETQ. CDR3 loop: CASSRGTGQVNTEAFF. The CDR3 DNA reads as TGCGCCAGCAGCCGCGGGACAGGCCAGGTAAACACTGAAGCTTTCTTT. The variable domain in full, with the rest retrieved from reference TRBV5-1 and TRBJ1-1, is KAGVTQTPRYLIKTRGQQVTLSCSPISGHRSVSWYQQTPGQGLQFLFEYFSETQRNKGNFPGRFSGRQFSNSRSEMNVSTLELGDSALYLCASSRGTGQVNTEAFFGQGTRLTVV.

The gene calls are TRBV29-1 and TRBJ2-1, with D possibly TRBD2 on 6 matching bases. V was shortened by 4 bases and J by 8 bases, with 15 bases between the two germline ends. Germline V CDR1 and CDR2: SQVTM, ANQGSEA. CDR3 length: 13 amino acids. Written as DNA, the CDR3 is TGCAGCGTTGCGGCTAGCGTGGTGCATGAGCAGTTCTTC. It specifies CSVAASVVHEQFF.

At least ten counts were recorded for this clonotype. The chain uses TRBV3-1 and TRBJ2-7; 8 nucleotides line up with TRBD2. Germline CDR1 LGHDT, CDR2 YNNKEL (reference sequence). J gave up 3 bases and V 1 base, and 5 bases lay outside the gene matches. The CDR3 contains 15 residues. CDR3 nucleotide sequence: TGTGCCAGCAGCCAAGGGGGACGGGAGGGCTACGAGCAGTACTTC. The encoded protein is CASSQGGREGYEQYF.

This clonotype was recorded a few times. The chain combines TRBV19 with TRBJ1-4; D gene ambiguous. Germline V lookup: CDR1 LNHDA, CDR2 SQIVND (reference sequence). Trimming removed 5 bases at V and 10 bases at J, with 11 bases between. The length of the CDR3 is 12 residues. In nucleotides, the CDR3 is TGTGCCAGTAGTGTGCGTTCTGGAAAACTGTTTTTT. Translating gives CASSVRSGKLFF.

In the case of this clonotype: A much bigger clone sits one base away, suggesting this may be a read error. V and J are TRBV30 and TRBJ1-1; TRBD1 matches at 8 bases. Germline V gene sequence: CDR1 GTSNPN, CDR2 SVGIG (reference sequence). The CDR3 runs to 16 residues. The CDR3 loop is CACRRDRSLSNTGAFF. The DNA for the CDR3 is TGTGCCTGCAGACGGGACAGGAGCCTCTCGAACACTGGAGCTTTCTTT. Based on the CDR3 plus reference TRBV30 and TRBJ1-1, the full variable domain is SQTIHQWPATLVQPVGSPLSLECTVEGTSNPNLYWYRQAAGRGLQLLFYSVGIGQISSEVPQNLSASRPQDRQFILSSKKLLLSDSGFYLCACRRDRSLSNTGAFFGQGTRLTVV.

This chain links TRBV13 with TRBJ2-2; TRBD1 matches at 8 bases. CDR3 size: 16 residues. Germline CDR1 PRHDT, CDR2 FYEKMQ (reference sequence). The junction had 11 bases not matched to a gene; V was cut back by 5 bases and J by 6 bases. CDR3 amino acids: CASSPPGGFSAGELFF. The CDR3 DNA sequence: TGTGCCAGCAGCCCTCCAGGGGGCTTTAGTGCCGGGGAGCTGTTTTTT.

This clonotype appeared many times. V and J are TRBV28 and TRBJ2-7; 10 bases are a match to TRBD2. Trimming at V came to 9 bases and at J to 3 bases, leaving 8 bases not matched to a gene. This CDR3 has 14 amino acids. Germline values: CDR1 MDHEN, CDR2 SYDVKM. CDR3 coding DNA: TGTGCCAGTAATATAGCGGGAGGAGTCTACGAGCAGTACTTC. It encodes CASNIAGGVYEQYF.

This clonotype was counted a few times. The chain combines TRBV12-3 or TRBV12-4 with TRBJ2-1; D not certain. The CDR3 is 11 amino acids. V was shortened by 3 bases and J by 10 bases, with 7 bases between the two germline ends. The CDR3: CASSFQQEQFF. CDR3 bases: TGTGCCAGCAGTTTTCAACAGGAGCAGTTCTTC.

This clonotype appeared many times. The chain couples TRBV12-3 or TRBV12-4 to TRBJ1-6; 7 bases are shared with TRBD1. This CDR3 contains 15 residues. V was pared by 1 base and J by 8 bases, with 5 bases of the junction left unmatched. The CDR3 DNA sequence: TGTGCCAGCAGTTTAGGGGACAGTCTTGATTCACCCCTCCACTTT. Protein product: CASSLGDSLDSPLHF.

For this clonotype: A much larger clone lies one base from this, so it may be a read error. The chain recombines TRBV27 with TRBJ2-7; 11 positions agree with TRBD1. Germline lookup yields CDR1 MNHEY and CDR2 SMNVEV (reference sequence). There are 14 residues in the CDR3. The CDR3 DNA follows: TGTGCCAGCAGTTTCCGGACAGGGGGCTACAAGCAGTACTTC. Translating it yields CASSFRTGGYKQYF.

This rearrangement joins TRBV7-9 to TRBJ1-1; TRBD1 agrees at 9 bases. Germline CDR1 is SEHNR and CDR2 is FQNEAQ (reference sequence). The junction had 15 bases not matched to a gene; V was cut back by 5 bases and J by 5 bases. The CDR3 has 17 amino acids. CDR3 loop: CASSPHRGPRGWTEAFF. In DNA form, the CDR3 reads TGTGCCAGCAGCCCCCACAGGGGGCCTCGGGGATGGACTGAAGCTTTCTTT.

Ten or more counts support this clonotype. The chain couples TRBV28 to TRBJ1-2; 10 nucleotides agree with TRBD1. In germline, CDR1 is MDHEN, CDR2 SYDVKM. After removal of 3 bases from V and 5 bases from J, the junction contained 0 bases not matched to a gene. This CDR3 comprises 13 residues. The CDR3 DNA reads TGTGCCAGCAGTTTGGGACAGGGGTATGGCTACACCTTC. Translation: CASSLGQGYGYTF.

This clonotype occurred many times. The V call is TRBV28, the J call TRBJ2-2; 9 bases fit TRBD2. Germline-derived CDR1 and CDR2 are MDHEN and SYDVKM. J lost 5 bases, V lost 8 bases, and 6 bases had no gene match. This CDR3 spans 14 amino acids. CDR3 DNA sequence: TGTGCCAGCTTAGCGGGAGCCAGAACCGGGGAGCTGTTTTTT. It yields the protein CASLAGARTGELFF. The whole variable domain, filled in from reference TRBV28 and TRBJ2-2, reads DVKVTQSSRYLVKRTGEKVFLECVQDMDHENMFWYRQDPGLGLRLIYFSYDVKMKEKGDIPEGYSVSREKKERFSLILESASTNQTSMYLCASLAGARTGELFFGEGSRLTVL.

The table lists this clonotype with many counts. V usage is TRBV11-2 and J usage is TRBJ2-7; possibly TRBD1 or TRBD2 for D (5 bases each). CDR1 and CDR2 (germline): SGHAT, FQNNGV. The CDR3 is made up of 14 amino acids. V was trimmed by 5 bases and J by 3 bases, leaving 14 bases between them. This chain's CDR3 is CASSRTGADYEQYF. The CDR3 DNA is TGTGCCAGCAGCCGCACCGGGGCCGACTACGAGCAGTACTTC.

This chain links TRBV5-1 with TRBJ1-1; the match to TRBD1 covers 7 bases. Germline CDR1 is SGHRS and CDR2 is YFSETQ. V lost 4 bases, J lost 0 bases, and 12 bases stayed unmatched. The CDR3 sequence is 17 residues long. The CDR3 spells CASSRRGQATLNTEAFF. In DNA, the CDR3 is TGCGCCAGCAGCCGAAGAGGACAGGCTACCTTGAACACTGAAGCTTTCTTT.

The rearrangement links TRBV7-9 to TRBJ2-3; the D is unclear. This CDR3 has 12 residues. With 5 bases removed from V and 3 bases from J, the gap between germline ends came to 6 bases. Germline-derived CDR1 and CDR2 are SEHNR and FQNEAQ (reference sequence). In DNA, the CDR3 is TGTGCCAGCAGCCCGACTACAGATACGCAGTATTTT. Its translation: CASSPTTDTQYF.